This TCR beta chain comes out of a study of PD-L1 blockade in urothelial cancer. Time point reported: pretreatment peripheral blood. Patients were diagnosed with urothelial carcinoma, either locally advanced or metastatic. CDR3 size: 16 residues. The germline gives CDR1 KGHSH, CDR2 LQKENI. The J segment lost 2 bases and the V segment lost 6 bases, leaving 9 bases of the junction unmatched. The table came from immunoSEQ multiplex PCR; TCRdb's copy has only in-frame clones and leaves some out. The data show 45,000 to 65,000 clones, with less than 90% seen just once and 15% to 18% held by the top ten. This clone was counted a few times.

Specimen: PBMCs, collected around atezolizumab (anti-PD-L1) treatment. This chain links TRBV18 with TRBJ1-2; the match to TRBD1 covers 10 bases. This TCR derives from a man in his 70s with urothelial cancer. CDR3 sequence: CASSSTGTGDNYGYTF. The CDR3 DNA reads TGTGCCAGCTCCTCAACCGGGACAGGGGACAACTATGGCTACACCTTC.